The rows below give T cell receptor beta chains drawn from one sample of a study of cytomegalovirus exposure and HLA in healthy donors. The method was immunoSEQ multiplex PCR; TCRdb's version includes in-frame clones alone and lacks a portion of them. The sample records about 140,000 clones, about three quarters being singletons. Sequencing input: PBMCs. Source of these receptors: a young man in good health and CMV-seropositive. Each CDR3 is given with its conserved first and last residue. The D gene is left open where the match is weak. Where a row states a size, it is once, few, many or the class of an expanded clone; other rows omit it.

CDR3 DNA: TGCAGCGTCCTTTCCCGACTCGCCAACACTGAAGCTTTCTTT
CDR3 protein: CSVLSRLANTEAFF
V gene: TRBV29-1
J gene: TRBJ1-1
clone size: NA
D gene: NA

CDR3 DNA: TGTGCCAGCAGCCCCGGACATCGTTTGGTTGCCGAGCAGTACTTC
CDR3 protein: CASSPGHRLVAEQYF
V gene: TRBV5-6
J gene: TRBJ2-7
clone size: NA
D gene: NA

CDR3 DNA: TGTGCCAGCAGCCCCGTTGGGGAGCAGTACTTC
CDR3 protein: CASSPVGEQYF
V gene: TRBV7-9
J gene: TRBJ2-5
clone size: NA
D gene: NA

CDR3 DNA: TGTGCCAGCAGCTTAGCGCCACTAGCGAACGACGAGCAGTACTTC
CDR3 protein: CASSLAPLANDEQYF
V gene: TRBV7-6
J gene: TRBJ2-7
clone size: NA
D gene: TRBD2

CDR3 DNA: TGTGCCAGCAGATCGGACAGGGTGGGAAACACCATATATTTT
CDR3 protein: CASRSDRVGNTIYF
V gene: TRBV6-5
J gene: TRBJ1-3
clone size: NA
D gene: TRBD1

CDR3 DNA: TGCGCCAGCAGCCAGGGGGCTCGCGACGAGCAGTACTTC
CDR3 protein: CASSQGARDEQYF
V gene: TRBV5-1
J gene: TRBJ2-7
clone size: NA
D gene: TRBD1

CDR3 DNA: TGTGCCAGCAGTTACAGAGGGGGCTGGGAGCAGTACTTC
CDR3 protein: CASSYRGGWEQYF
V gene: TRBV6-5
J gene: TRBJ2-7
clone size: NA
D gene: TRBD1

CDR3 DNA: TGTGCCAGCAGTTACACCGGACTCCCCCTCTTGGAGACCCAGTACTTC
CDR3 protein: CASSYTGLPLLETQYF
V gene: TRBV6-5
J gene: TRBJ2-5
clone size: NA
D gene: NA

CDR3 DNA: TGTGCCAGCAGCCAAGACCAGGCAGGTGGCAATGAGCAGTTCTTC
CDR3 protein: CASSQDQAGGNEQFF
V gene: TRBV4-2
J gene: TRBJ2-1
clone size: NA
D gene: NA

CDR3 DNA: TGTGCCAGCAGCTCCACATCCTACGAGCAGTACTTC
CDR3 protein: CASSSTSYEQYF
V gene: TRBV11-1
J gene: TRBJ2-7
clone size: NA
D gene: NA

CDR3 DNA: TGCGCCAGCACCCTAACTCGACTAGCGGGAGGACCAATGACAGATACGCAGTATTTT
CDR3 protein: CASTLTRLAGGPMTDTQYF
V gene: TRBV5-1
J gene: TRBJ2-3
clone size: NA
D gene: TRBD2

CDR3 DNA: TGTGCCAGCAGCTCTACAGGGGCTGAAGCTTTCTTT
CDR3 protein: CASSSTGAEAFF
V gene: TRBV11-2
J gene: TRBJ1-1
clone size: NA
D gene: TRBD1

CDR3 DNA: TGTGCCAGTAGTATAGAGGGAGCCGAGGACAATCAGCCCCAGCATTTT
CDR3 protein: CASSIEGAEDNQPQHF
V gene: TRBV19
J gene: TRBJ1-5
clone size: NA
D gene: NA

CDR3 DNA: TGTGCCTGGAGTGTTGGGACACTCGGTGGCTACACCTTC
CDR3 protein: CAWSVGTLGGYTF
V gene: TRBV30
J gene: TRBJ1-2
clone size: few
D gene: NA

CDR3 DNA: TGTGCCAGTAGGACTACTAGCGGGAGAAGGGAGACCCAGTACTTC
CDR3 protein: CASRTTSGRRETQYF
V gene: TRBV19
J gene: TRBJ2-5
clone size: few
D gene: TRBD2

CDR3 DNA: TGTGCTAGTGGTTTGGACATGACTGGGGAGCTGTTTTTT
CDR3 protein: CASGLDMTGELFF
V gene: TRBV12-5
J gene: TRBJ2-2
clone size: NA
D gene: NA

CDR3 DNA: TGTGCCAGCTCACCCACAGAGAACACTGAAGCTTTCTTT
CDR3 protein: CASSPTENTEAFF
V gene: TRBV18
J gene: TRBJ1-1
clone size: NA
D gene: NA